This TCR beta chain was recorded in a study of shared clonotypes between healthy human individuals. Overall study context: Samples came from a couple of female and a few male donors aged 18 to 49.

This CDR3 region has 12 residues. V was shortened by 4 bases and J by 8 bases, with 13 bases between the two germline ends. Germline CDR1 reads SGHKS; CDR2 reads YYEKEE (reference sequence). A CD45RA+ naive subset and a CD45RA-negative memory subset were split from CD4+ cells. The authors split each subset's genomic DNA evenly across several immunoSEQ plates. TCRdb keeps only in-frame clones here, not all; method: immunoSEQ multiplex PCR. The sample shows approximately 1,500,000 clones, approximately 98% of them seen only once. The J gene is TRBJ2-7, the V gene TRBV5-5; D is uncertain. This clonotype was obtained from a man aged 25 to 40 in good health. The specimen sequenced was naive CD4+ T cells sorted from blood. Indicated subset: CD45RA+ positively selected. Here the CDR3 reads CASSDQENKQYF. CDR3 coding DNA: TGTGCCAGCAGCGACCAGGAGAATAAGCAGTACTTC.